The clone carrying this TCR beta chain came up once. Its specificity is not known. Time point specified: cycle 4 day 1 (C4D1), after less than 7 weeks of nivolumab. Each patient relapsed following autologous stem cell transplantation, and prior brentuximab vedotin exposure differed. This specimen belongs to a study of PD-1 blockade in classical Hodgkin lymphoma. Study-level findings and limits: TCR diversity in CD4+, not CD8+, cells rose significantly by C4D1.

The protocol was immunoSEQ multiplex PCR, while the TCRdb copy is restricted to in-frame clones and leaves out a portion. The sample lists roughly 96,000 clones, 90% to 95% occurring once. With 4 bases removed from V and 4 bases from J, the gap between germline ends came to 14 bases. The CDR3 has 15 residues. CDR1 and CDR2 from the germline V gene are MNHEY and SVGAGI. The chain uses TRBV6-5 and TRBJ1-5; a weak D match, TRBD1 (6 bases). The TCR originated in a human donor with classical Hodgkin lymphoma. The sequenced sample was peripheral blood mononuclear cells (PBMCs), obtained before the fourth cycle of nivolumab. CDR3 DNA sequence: TGTGCCAGCAGTTCAACGCTGGGACAAAATCAGCCCCAGCATTTT. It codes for CASSSTLGQNQPQHF.